This T cell receptor beta chain appears in the sequencing data of a study of post-analysis software for immune sequencing data. Study-wide points: About 5 TRBV segments occurring more often in patients than controls included TRBV5-6, TRBV5-1 and TRBV20-1.

The CDR3 is 13 residues long. CDR1 DFQATT and CDR2 SNEGSKA come from the germline V gene (reference sequence). Trimming took 7 bases from V and 2 from J, leaving 14 bases between them. As concerns this clonotype: What it binds is not known.

Unique molecular identifiers had been added to the TCR beta cDNA libraries. TCRdb ran MiXCR on the PCR reads and lists one entry per CDR3 protein. The sample has around 200,000 distinct CDR3 sequences, 29% seen once. This receptor was identified in a girl aged 2 to 17 with multiple sclerosis. The rearrangement links TRBV20-1 to TRBJ2-5; D remains ambiguous. Specimen: blood. For the CDR3, the DNA is TGCAGTGTCCCGCAGAGGCGTCAAGAGACCCAGTACTTC. Its protein is CSVPQRRQETQYF.